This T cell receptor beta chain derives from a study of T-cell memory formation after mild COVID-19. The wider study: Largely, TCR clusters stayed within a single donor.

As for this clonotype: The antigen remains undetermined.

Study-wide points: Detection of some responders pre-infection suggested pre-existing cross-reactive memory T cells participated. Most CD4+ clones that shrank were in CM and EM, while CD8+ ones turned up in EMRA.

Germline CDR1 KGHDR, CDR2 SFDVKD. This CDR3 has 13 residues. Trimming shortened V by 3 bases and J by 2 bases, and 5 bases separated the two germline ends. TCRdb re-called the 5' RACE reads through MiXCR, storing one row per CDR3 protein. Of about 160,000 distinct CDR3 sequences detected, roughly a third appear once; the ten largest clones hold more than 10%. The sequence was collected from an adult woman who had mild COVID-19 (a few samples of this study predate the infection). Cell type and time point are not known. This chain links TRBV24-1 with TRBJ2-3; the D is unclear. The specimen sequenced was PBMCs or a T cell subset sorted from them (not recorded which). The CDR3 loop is CATSDPNTDTQYF. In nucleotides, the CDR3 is TGTGCCACCAGTGATCCGAACACAGATACGCAGTATTTT.